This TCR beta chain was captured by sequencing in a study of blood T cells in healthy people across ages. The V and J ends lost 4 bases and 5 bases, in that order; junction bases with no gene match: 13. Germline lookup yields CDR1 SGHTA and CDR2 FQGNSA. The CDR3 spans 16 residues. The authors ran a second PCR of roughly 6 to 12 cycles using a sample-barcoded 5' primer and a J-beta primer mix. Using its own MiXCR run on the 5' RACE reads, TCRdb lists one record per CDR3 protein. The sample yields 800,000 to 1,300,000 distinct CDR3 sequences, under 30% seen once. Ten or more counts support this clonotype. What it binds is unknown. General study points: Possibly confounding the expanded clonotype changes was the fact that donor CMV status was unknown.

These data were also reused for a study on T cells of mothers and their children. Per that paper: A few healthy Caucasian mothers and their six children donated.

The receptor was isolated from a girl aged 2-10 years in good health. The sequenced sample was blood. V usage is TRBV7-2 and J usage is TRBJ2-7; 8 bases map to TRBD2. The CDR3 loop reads CASSSTPWAGGNEQYF. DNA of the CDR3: TGTGCCAGCAGCTCTACCCCCTGGGCGGGAGGCAACGAGCAGTACTTC.